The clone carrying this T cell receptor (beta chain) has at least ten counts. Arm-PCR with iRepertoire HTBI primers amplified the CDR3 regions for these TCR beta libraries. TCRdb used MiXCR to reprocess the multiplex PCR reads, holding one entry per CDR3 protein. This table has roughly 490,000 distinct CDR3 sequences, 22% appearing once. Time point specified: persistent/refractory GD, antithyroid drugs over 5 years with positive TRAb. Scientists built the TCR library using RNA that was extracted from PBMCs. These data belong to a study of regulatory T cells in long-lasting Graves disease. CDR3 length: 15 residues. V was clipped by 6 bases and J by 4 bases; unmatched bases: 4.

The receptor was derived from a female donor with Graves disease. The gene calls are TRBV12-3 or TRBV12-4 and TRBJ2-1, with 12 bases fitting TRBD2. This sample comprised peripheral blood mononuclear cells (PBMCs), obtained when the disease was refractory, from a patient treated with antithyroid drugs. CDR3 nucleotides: TGTGCCAGCAGGCTAGCGGGAGGGCCATACAATGAGCAGTTCTTC. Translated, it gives CASRLAGGPYNEQFF.